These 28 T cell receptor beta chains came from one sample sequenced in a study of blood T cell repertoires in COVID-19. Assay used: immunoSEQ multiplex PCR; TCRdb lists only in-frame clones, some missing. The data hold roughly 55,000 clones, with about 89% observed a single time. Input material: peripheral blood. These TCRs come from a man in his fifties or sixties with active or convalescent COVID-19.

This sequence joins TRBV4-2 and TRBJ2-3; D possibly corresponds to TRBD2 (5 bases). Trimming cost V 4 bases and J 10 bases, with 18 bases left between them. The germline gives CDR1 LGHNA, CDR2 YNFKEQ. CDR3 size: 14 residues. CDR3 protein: CASSPLPLVSPQYF. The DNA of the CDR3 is TGTGCCAGCAGCCCGCTTCCACTAGTGTCTCCGCAGTATTTT.

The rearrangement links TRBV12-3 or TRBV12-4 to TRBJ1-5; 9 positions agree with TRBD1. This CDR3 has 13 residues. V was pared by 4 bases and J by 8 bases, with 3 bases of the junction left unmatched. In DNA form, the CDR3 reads TGTGCCAGCAGTTGGGACAGGGCAAAGCCCCAGCATTTT. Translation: CASSWDRAKPQHF.

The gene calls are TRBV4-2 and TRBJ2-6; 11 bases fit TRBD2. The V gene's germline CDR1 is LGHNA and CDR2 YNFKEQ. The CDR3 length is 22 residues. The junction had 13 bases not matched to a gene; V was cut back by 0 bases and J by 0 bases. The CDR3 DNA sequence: TGTGCCAGCAGCCAAGAACTAGCGGGAGCCTATAAGCCTCTCTCTGGGGCCAACGTCCTGACTTTC. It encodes CASSQELAGAYKPLSGANVLTF.

CDR3 residues: CASSHAGSNTEAFF. The DNA for the CDR3 is TGTGCCAGCAGCCACGCGGGGAGTAACACTGAAGCTTTCTTT. V usage is TRBV3-1 (or the pseudogene TRBV3-2) and J usage is TRBJ1-1; D is undetermined. V was shortened by 3 bases and J by 2 bases, with 10 bases between the two germline ends. CDR1 and CDR2 from the germline V gene are LGHDT and YNNKEL (reference sequence). The CDR3 extends over 14 amino acids.

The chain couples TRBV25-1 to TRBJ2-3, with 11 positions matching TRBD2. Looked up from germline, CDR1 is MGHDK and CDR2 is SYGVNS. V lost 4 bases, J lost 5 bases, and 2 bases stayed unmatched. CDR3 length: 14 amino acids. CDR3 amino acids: CASSGLAGIDTQYF. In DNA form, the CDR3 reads TGTGCCAGCAGTGGACTAGCGGGGATAGATACGCAGTATTTT.

Written as DNA, the CDR3 is TGTGCCAGCAGCTACGGGACTAGCGGGAGGGCCGCAGATACGCAGTATTTT. Encoded protein: CASSYGTSGRAADTQYF. V gene TRBV7-9 combines with J gene TRBJ2-3; 16 positions match TRBD2. After removal of 4 bases from V and 4 bases from J, the junction contained 5 bases not matched to a gene. Germline V lookup: CDR1 SEHNR, CDR2 FQNEAQ (reference sequence). This CDR3 comprises 17 residues.

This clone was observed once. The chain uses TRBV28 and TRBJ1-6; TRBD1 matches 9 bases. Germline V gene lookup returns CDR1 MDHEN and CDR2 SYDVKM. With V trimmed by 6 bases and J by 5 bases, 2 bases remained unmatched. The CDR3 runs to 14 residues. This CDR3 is CASSWTGDNSPLHF. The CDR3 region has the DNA TGTGCCAGCAGCTGGACAGGGGATAATTCACCCCTCCACTTT.

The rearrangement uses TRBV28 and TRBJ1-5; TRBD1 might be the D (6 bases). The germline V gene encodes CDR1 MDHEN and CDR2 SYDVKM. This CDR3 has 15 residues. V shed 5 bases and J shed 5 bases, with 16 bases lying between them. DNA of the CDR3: TGTGCCAGCAGTCCCAGCTGGGGGCTACATCAGCCCCAGCATTTT. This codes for CASSPSWGLHQPQHF.

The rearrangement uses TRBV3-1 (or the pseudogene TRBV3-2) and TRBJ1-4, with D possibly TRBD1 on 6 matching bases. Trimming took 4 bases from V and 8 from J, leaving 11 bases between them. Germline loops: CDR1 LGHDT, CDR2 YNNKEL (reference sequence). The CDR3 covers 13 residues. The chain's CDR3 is CASSLSGAEKLFF. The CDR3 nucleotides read TGTGCCAGCAGCCTCTCAGGGGCAGAAAAACTGTTTTTT.

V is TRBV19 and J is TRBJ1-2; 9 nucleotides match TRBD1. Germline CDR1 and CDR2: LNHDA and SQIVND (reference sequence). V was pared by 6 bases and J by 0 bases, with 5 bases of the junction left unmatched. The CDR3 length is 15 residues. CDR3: CASSLRDRANYGYTF. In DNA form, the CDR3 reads TGTGCCAGTAGCCTCCGGGACAGGGCTAACTATGGCTACACCTTC.

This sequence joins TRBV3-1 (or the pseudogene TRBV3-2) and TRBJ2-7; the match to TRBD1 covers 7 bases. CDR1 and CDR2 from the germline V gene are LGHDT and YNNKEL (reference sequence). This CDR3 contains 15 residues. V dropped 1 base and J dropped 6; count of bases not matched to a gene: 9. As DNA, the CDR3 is TGTGCCAGCAGCCAAGCGGGGCAGGGGGTGGGCGAGCAGTACTTC. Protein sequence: CASSQAGQGVGEQYF.

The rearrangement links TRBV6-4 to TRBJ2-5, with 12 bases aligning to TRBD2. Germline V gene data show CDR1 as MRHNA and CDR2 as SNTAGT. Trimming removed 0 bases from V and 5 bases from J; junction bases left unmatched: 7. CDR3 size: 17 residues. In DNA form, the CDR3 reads TGTGCCAGCAGTGACTCCATTGGACTAGCGGGAAAGGAGACCCAGTACTTC. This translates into CASSDSIGLAGKETQYF.

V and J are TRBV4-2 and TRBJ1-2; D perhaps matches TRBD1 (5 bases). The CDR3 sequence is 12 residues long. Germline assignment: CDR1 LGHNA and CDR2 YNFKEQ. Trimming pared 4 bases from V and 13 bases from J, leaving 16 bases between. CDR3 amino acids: CASSPELRQLTF. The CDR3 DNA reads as TGTGCCAGCAGCCCAGAACTGAGACAGCTCACCTTC.

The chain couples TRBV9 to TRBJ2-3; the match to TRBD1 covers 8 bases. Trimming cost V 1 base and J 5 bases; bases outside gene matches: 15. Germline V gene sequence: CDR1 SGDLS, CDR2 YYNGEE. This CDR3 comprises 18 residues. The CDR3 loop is CASSVSLAAAGGEDTQYF. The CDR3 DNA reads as TGTGCCAGCAGCGTAAGTTTAGCAGCGGCAGGGGGCGAAGATACGCAGTATTTT. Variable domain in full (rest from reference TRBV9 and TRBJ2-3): DSGVTQTPKHLITATGQRVTLRCSPRSGDLSVYWYQQSLDQGLQFLIQYYNGEERAKGNILERFSAQQFPDLHSELNLSSLELGDSALYFCASSVSLAAAGGEDTQYFGPGTRLTVL.

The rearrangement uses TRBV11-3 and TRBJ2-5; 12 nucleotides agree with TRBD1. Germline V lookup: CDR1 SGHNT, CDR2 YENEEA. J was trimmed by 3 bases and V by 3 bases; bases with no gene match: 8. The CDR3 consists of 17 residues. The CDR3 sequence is CASSLGQGALTEETQYF. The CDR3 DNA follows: TGTGCCAGCAGCTTGGGACAGGGGGCGCTAACGGAAGAGACCCAGTACTTC.

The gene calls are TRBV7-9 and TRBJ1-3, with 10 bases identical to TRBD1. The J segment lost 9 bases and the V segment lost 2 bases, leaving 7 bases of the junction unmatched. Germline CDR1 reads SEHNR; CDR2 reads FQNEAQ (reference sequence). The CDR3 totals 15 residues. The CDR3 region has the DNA TGTGCCAGCAGCTTACCGGGACAGGGGACATCCACCATATATTTT. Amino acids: CASSLPGQGTSTIYF. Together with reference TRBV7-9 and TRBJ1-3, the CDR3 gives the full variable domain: DTGVSQNPRHKITKRGQNVTFRCDPISEHNRLYWYRQTLGQGPEFLTYFQNEAQLEKSRLLSDRFSAERPKGSFSTLEIQRTEQGDSAMYLCASSLPGQGTSTIYFGEGSWLTVV.

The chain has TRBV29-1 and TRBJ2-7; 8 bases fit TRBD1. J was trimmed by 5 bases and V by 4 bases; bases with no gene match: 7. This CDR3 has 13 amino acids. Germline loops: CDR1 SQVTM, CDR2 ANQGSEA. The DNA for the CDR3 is TGCAGCGTTGGGGGGGACAGGTCCAACGAGCAGTACTTC. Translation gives CSVGGDRSNEQYF.

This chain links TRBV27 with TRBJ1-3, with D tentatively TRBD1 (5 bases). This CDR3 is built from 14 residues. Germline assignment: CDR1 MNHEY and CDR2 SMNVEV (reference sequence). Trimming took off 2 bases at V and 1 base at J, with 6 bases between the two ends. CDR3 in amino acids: CASSLRGSGNTIYF. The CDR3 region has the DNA TGTGCCAGCAGTTTAAGGGGTTCTGGAAACACCATATATTTT.

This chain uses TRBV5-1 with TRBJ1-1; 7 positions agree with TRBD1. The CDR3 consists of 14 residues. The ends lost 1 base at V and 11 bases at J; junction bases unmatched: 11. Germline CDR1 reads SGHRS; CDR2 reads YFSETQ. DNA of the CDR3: TGCGCCAGCAGCTTGTACTTAGGGGGCTCAGCGGCTTTCTTT. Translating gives CASSLYLGGSAAFF.

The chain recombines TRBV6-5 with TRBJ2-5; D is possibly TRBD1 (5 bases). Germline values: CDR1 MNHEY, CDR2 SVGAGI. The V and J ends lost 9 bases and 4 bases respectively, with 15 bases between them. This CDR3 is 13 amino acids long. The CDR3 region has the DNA TGTGCCAGTCTTAAAGGGGTCAGAGAGACCCAGTACTTC. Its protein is CASLKGVRETQYF.

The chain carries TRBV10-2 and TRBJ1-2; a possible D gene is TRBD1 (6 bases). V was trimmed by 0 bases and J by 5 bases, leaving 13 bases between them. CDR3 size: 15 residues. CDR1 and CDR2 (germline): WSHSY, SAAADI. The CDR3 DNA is TGCGCCAGCAGTGAGTCGTTGACAGGCCAGTATGGCTACACCTTC. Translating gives CASSESLTGQYGYTF.

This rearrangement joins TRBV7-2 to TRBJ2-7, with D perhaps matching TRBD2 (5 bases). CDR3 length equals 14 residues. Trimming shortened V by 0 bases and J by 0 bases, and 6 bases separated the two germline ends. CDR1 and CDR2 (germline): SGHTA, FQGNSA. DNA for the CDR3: TGTGCCAGCAGCTTAGCAGGGAGCTCCTACGAGCAGTACTTC. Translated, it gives CASSLAGSSYEQYF.

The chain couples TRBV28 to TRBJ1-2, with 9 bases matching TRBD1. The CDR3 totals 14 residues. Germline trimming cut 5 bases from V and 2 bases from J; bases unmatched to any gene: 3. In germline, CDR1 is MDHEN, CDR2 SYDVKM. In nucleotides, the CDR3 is TGTGCCAGCAGTGGGACAGGGCTAAACTATGGCTACACCTTC. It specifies CASSGTGLNYGYTF.

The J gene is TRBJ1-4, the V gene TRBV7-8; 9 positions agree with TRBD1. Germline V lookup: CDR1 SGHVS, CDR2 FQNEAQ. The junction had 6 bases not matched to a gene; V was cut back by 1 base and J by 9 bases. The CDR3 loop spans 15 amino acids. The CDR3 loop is CASSLGGQGPQKLFF. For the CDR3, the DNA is TGTGCCAGCAGCTTAGGTGGACAGGGGCCCCAAAAACTGTTTTTT.

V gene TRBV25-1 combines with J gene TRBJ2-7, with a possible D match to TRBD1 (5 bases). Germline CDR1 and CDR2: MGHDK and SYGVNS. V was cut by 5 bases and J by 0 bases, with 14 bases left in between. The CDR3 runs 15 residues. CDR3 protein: CASSRAGSSSYEQYF. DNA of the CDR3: TGTGCCAGCAGTCGGGCAGGGTCCAGCTCCTACGAGCAGTACTTC.

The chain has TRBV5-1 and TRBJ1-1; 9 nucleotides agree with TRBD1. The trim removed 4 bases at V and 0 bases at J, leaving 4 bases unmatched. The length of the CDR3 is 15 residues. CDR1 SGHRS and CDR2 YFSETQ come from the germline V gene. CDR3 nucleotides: TGCGCCAGCAGCCGGACAGGGGATGTGAACACTGAAGCTTTCTTT. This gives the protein CASSRTGDVNTEAFF.

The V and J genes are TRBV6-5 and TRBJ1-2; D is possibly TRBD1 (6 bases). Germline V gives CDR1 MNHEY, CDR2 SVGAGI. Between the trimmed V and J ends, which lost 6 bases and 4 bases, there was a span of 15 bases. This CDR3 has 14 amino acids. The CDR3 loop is CASRKQGITYGYTF. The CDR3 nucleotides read TGTGCCAGCAGGAAACAGGGAATAACCTATGGCTACACCTTC.

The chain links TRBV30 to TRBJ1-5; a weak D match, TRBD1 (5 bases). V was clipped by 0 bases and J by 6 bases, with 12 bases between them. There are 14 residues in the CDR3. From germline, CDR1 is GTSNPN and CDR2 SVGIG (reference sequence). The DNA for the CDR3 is TGTGCCTGGAGTGTAGGTCAGGGAGGTCAGCCCCAGCATTTT. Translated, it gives CAWSVGQGGQPQHF.